These 3 T cell receptor beta chains came from one sample sequenced in a study of T cell responses to AZD1222 COVID-19 vaccine. The protocol was immunoSEQ multiplex PCR, while the TCRdb copy is restricted to in-frame clones and leaves out a portion. The table lists 55,000 to 75,000 clones, 65% to 80% of them singletons. The material was peripheral blood, obtained on day 0 of AZD1222 vaccination. These receptor sequences come from an adult in good health.

V and J are TRBV30 and TRBJ2-7, with D maybe TRBD2 (5 bases). The length of the CDR3 is 14 residues. V was trimmed by 2 bases and J by 1 base, leaving 12 bases between them. Germline V gives CDR1 GTSNPN, CDR2 SVGIG (reference sequence). The CDR3 DNA follows: TGTGCCTGGAGTTGGACTCCCGGATCCTACGAGCAGTACTTC. Translation gives CAWSWTPGSYEQYF.

The chain combines TRBV19 with TRBJ2-1; TRBD2 aligns across 11 bases. Germline trimming cut 4 bases from V and 16 bases from J; bases unmatched to any gene: 12. The CDR3 sequence is 14 residues long. Germline V lookup: CDR1 LNHDA, CDR2 SQIVND (reference sequence). The CDR3 loop is CASSTGPGLADLFF. The CDR3 DNA reads as TGTGCCAGTAGTACGGGACCGGGACTAGCGGATCTATTCTTC.

The V gene is TRBV20-1, the J gene TRBJ1-2; D is uncertain. In germline, CDR1 is DFQATT, CDR2 SNEGSKA (reference sequence). V dropped 3 bases and J dropped 7 bases, with 18 bases sitting between them. The CDR3 extends over 14 amino acids. This CDR3 is CSASTEGRQTGYTF. CDR3 DNA sequence: TGCAGTGCTAGTACCGAAGGGCGCCAAACTGGCTACACCTTC.